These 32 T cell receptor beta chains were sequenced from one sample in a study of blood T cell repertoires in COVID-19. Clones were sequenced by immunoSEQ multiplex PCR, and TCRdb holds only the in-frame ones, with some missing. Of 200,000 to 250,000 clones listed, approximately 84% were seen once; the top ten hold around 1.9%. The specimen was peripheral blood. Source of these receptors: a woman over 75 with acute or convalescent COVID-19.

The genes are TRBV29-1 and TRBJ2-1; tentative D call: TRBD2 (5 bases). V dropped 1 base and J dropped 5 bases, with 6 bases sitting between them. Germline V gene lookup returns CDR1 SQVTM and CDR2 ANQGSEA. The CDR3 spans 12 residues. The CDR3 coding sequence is TGCAGCGTTGAAGGGAGGAACAATGAGCAGTTCTTC. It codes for CSVEGRNNEQFF.

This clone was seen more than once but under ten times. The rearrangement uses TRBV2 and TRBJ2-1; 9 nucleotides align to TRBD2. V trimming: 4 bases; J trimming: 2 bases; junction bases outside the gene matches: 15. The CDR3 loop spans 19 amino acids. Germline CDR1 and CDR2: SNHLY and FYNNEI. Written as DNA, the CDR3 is TGTGCCAGCAGTGCACCGCGTAATAGCGGGGGTGGGCCCTACAATGAGCAGTTCTTC. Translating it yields CASSAPRNSGGGPYNEQFF.

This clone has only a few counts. CDR3 coding DNA: TGTGCCAGTGGGGGCCGACGGAGTGAAAAACTGTTTTTT. Translating it yields CASGGRRSEKLFF. The chain is built from TRBV19 and TRBJ1-4; D possibly corresponds to TRBD1 (6 bases). Germline V CDR1 and CDR2: LNHDA, SQIVND (reference sequence). The CDR3 loop spans 13 amino acids. Trimming shortened V by 8 bases and J by 7 bases, and 14 bases separated the two germline ends.

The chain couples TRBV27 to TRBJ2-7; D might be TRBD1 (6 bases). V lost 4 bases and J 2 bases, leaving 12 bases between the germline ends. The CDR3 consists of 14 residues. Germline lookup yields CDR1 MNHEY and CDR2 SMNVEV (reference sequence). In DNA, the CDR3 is TGTGCCAGCAGTTATAAACAGGGACCCTACGAGCAGTACTTC. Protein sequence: CASSYKQGPYEQYF.

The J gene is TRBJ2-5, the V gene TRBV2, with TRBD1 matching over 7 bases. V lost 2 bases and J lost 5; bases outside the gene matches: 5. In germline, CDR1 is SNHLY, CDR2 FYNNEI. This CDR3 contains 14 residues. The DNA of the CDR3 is TGTGCCAGCAGTGAAAACAGGGGTTCGGAGACCCAGTACTTC. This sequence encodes CASSENRGSETQYF.

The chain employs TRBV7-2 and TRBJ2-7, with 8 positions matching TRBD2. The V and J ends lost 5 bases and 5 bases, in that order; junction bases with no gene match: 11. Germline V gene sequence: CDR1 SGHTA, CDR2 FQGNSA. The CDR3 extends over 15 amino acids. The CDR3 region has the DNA TGTGCCAGCAGCCCCCCGGGGACTAGGTTCAACGAGCAGTACTTC. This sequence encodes CASSPPGTRFNEQYF.

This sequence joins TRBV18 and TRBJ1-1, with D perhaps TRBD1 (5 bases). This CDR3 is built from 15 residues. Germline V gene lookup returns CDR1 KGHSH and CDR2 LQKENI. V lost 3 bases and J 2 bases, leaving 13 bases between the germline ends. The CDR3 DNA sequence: TGTGCCAGCTCACCCCGACAGAATAGTAACACTGAAGCTTTCTTT. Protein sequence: CASSPRQNSNTEAFF.

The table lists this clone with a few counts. The CDR3 DNA follows: TGTGCCAGCAGCTCCGGACAGGGCGGGGGCTACACCTTC. It translates to CASSSGQGGGYTF. V usage is TRBV5-6 and J usage is TRBJ1-2, with 8 bases matching TRBD1. V lost 3 bases to trimming and J lost 8 bases; unmatched junction nucleotides: 6. There are 13 residues in the CDR3. Germline V lookup: CDR1 SGHDT, CDR2 YYEEEE.

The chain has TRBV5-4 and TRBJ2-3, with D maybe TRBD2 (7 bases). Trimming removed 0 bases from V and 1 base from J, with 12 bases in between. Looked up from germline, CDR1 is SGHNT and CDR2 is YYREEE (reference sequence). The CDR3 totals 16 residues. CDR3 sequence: CASSLDPGGRTDTQYF. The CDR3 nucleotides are TGTGCCAGCAGCTTGGATCCGGGGGGCCGCACAGATACGCAGTATTTT.

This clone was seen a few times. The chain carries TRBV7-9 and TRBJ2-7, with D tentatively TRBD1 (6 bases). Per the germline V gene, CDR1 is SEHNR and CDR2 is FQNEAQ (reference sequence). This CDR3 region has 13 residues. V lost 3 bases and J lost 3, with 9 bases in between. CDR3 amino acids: CASSFGQNYEQYF. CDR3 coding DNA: TGTGCCAGCAGCTTTGGACAGAACTACGAGCAGTACTTC.

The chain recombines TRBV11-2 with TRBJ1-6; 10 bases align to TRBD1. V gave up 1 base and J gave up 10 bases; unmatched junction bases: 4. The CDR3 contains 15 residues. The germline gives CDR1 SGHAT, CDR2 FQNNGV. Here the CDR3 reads CASSLVGTGVSPLHF. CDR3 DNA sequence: TGTGCCAGCAGCTTAGTCGGGACAGGGGTCTCACCCCTCCACTTT.

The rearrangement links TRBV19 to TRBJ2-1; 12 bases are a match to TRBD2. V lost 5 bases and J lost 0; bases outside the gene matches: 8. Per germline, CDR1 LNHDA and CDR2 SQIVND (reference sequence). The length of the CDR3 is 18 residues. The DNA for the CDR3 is TGTGCCAGTAGTGCATCGGGACTAGCGGGCCTCTCCTACAATGAGCAGTTCTTC. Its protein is CASSASGLAGLSYNEQFF.

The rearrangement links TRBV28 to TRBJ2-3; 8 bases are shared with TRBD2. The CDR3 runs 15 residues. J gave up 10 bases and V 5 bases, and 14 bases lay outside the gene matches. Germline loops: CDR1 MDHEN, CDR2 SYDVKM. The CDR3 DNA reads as TGTGCCAGCAGTACTTATCGAGCGGGGGTCGGTCCGCAGTATTTT. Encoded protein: CASSTYRAGVGPQYF.

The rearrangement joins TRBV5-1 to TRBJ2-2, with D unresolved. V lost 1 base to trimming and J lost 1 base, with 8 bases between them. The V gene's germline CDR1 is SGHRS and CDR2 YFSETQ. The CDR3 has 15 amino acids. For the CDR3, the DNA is TGCGCCAGCAGCTTGTCGGCGGTGAACACCGGGGAGCTGTTTTTT. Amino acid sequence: CASSLSAVNTGELFF.

This CDR3 is CASSLGQGSYNEQFF. The CDR3 DNA sequence: TGCGCCAGCAGCTTGGGGCAGGGGAGCTACAATGAGCAGTTCTTC. The V and J genes are TRBV5-1 and TRBJ2-1, with D possibly matching TRBD1 (6 bases). Germline loops: CDR1 SGHRS, CDR2 YFSETQ. V lost 0 bases and J 3 bases, leaving 10 bases between the germline ends. This CDR3 is built from 15 residues.

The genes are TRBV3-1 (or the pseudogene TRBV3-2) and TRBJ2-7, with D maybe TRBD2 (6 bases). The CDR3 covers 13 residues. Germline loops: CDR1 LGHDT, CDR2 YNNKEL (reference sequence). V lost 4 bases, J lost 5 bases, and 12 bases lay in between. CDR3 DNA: TGTGCCAGCAGCCTCTCCGGGAGTAACGAGCAGTACTTC. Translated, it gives CASSLSGSNEQYF.

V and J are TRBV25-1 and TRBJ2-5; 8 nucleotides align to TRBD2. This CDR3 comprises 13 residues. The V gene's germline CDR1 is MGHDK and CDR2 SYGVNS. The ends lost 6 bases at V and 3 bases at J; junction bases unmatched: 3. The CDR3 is CASSEAGEETQYF. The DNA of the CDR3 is TGTGCCAGCAGCGAAGCGGGAGAAGAGACCCAGTACTTC.

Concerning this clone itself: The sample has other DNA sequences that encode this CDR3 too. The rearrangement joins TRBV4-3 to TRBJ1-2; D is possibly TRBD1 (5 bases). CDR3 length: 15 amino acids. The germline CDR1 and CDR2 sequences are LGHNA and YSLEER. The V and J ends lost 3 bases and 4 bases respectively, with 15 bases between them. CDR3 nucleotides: TGCGCCAGCAGCCAGGATCAGGGAAGGGGCTATGGCTACACCTTC. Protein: CASSQDQGRGYGYTF.

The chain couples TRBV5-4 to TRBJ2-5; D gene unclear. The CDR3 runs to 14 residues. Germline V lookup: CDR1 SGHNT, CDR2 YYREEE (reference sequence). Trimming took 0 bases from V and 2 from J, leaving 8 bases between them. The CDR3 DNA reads TGTGCCAGCAGCTTGGATGAGAAACAAGAGACCCAGTACTTC. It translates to CASSLDEKQETQYF.

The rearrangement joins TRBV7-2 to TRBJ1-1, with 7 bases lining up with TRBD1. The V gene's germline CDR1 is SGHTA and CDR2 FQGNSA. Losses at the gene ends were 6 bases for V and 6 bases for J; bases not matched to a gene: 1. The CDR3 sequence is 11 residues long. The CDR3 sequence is CASRGGAEAFF. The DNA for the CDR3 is TGTGCCAGCAGAGGGGGCGCTGAAGCTTTCTTT.

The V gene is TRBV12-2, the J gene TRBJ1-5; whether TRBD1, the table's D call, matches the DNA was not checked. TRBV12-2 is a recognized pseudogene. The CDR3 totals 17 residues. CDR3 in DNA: TGTGCAAGTCGCTTAGGTGAGGGGGCGCGAGGCAATCAGCCCCAGCATTTT. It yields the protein CASRLGEGARGNQPQHF.

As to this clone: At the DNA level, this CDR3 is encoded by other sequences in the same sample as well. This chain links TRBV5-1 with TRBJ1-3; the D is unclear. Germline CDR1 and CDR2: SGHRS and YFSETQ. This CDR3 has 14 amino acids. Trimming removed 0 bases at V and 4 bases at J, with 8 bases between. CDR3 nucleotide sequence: TGCGCCAGCAGCTTGGAAGGCGGCGGAAACACCATATATTTT. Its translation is CASSLEGGGNTIYF.

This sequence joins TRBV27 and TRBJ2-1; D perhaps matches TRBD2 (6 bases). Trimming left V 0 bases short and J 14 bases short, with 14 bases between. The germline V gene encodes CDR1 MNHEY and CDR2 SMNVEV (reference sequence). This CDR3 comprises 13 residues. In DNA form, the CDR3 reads TGTGCCAGCAGTTTATCGGGAGGACGTCGGAAGTTCTTC. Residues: CASSLSGGRRKFF.

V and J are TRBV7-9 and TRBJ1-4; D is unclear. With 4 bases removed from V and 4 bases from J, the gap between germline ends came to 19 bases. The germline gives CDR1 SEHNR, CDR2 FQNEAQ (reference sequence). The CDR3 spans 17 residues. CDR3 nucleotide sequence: TGTGCCAGCAGCTCCTCTCCGATAGGGAGAGTTAATGAAAAACTGTTTTTT. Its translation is CASSSSPIGRVNEKLFF.

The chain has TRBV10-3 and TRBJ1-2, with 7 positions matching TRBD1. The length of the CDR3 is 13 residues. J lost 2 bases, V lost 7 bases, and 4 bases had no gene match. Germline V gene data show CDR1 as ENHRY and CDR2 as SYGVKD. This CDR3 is CAITDRLNYGYTF. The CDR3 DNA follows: TGTGCCATCACGGACAGGCTCAACTATGGCTACACCTTC.

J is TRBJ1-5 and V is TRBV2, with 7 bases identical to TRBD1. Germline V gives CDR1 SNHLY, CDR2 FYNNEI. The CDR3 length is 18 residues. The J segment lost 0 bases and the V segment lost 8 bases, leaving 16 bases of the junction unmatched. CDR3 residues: CASRLGTDDLYSNQPQHF. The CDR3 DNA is TGTGCCAGCCGTTTGGGGACAGACGACCTTTATAGCAATCAGCCCCAGCATTTT. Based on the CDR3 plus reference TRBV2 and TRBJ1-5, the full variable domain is EPEVTQTPSHQVTQMGQEVILRCVPISNHLYFYWYRQILGQKVEFLVSFYNNEISEKSEIFDDQFSVERPDGSNFTLKIRSTKLEDSAMYFCASRLGTDDLYSNQPQHFGDGTRLSIL.

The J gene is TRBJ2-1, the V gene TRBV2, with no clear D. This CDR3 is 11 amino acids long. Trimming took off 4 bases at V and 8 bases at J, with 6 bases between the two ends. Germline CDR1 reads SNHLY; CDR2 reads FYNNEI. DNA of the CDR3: TGTGCCAGCAGTGCTACCTATGAGCAGTTCTTC. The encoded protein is CASSATYEQFF.

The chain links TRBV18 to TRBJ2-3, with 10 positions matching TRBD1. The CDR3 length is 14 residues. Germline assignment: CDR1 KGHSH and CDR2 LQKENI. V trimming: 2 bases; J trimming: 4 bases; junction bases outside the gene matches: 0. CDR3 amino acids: CASSPGTGADTQYF. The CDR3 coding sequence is TGTGCCAGCTCACCAGGGACAGGGGCAGATACGCAGTATTTT.

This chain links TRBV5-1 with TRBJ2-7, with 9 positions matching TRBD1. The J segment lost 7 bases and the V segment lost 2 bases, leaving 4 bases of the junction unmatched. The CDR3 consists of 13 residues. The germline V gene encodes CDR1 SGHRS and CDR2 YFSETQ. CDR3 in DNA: TGCGCCAGCAGCTTATTACAGGGGGCTGAGCAGTACTTC. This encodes CASSLLQGAEQYF.

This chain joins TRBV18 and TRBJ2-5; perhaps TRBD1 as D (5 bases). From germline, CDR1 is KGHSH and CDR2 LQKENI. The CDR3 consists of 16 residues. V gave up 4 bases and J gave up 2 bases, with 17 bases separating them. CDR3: CASSQGHQGPQETQYF. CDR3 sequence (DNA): TGTGCCAGCTCACAAGGACACCAAGGGCCTCAAGAGACCCAGTACTTC.

In DNA form, the CDR3 reads TGTGCCAGCAGCCGATTCGGGACAGGGGGCGGGGGAGCTTTCTTT. Its translation: CASSRFGTGGGGAFF. V usage is TRBV27 and J usage is TRBJ1-1; 12 bases match TRBD1. CDR1 and CDR2 (germline): MNHEY, SMNVEV (reference sequence). J was trimmed by 10 bases and V by 6 bases; bases with no gene match: 12. The CDR3 runs to 15 residues.

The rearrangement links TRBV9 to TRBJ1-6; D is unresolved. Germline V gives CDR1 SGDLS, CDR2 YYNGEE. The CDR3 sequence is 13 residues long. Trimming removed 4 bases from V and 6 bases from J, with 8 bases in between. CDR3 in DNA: TGTGCCAGCAGCAATGGCCGTAATTCACCCCTCCACTTT. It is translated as CASSNGRNSPLHF.